Detailed here is one TCR beta chain. This CDR3 has 16 amino acids. This entry belongs to a study of T cell responses to AZD1222 COVID-19 vaccine. The data were produced by immunoSEQ multiplex PCR, yet TCRdb's version contains in-frame clones alone and is incomplete. The top ten hold about 0.5% of the sample, which has about 270,000 clones, around 92% seen once. J is TRBJ2-1 and V is TRBV1. TRBV1 is a recognized pseudogene. The receptor comes from an adult who received the AZD1222 COVID-19 vaccine. Sequencing was performed on peripheral blood, taken 28 days after the second AZD1222 dose. CDR3 nucleotide sequence: TGCACCAGCAGCCAATTCAGCCGGGACCTCAACAATGAGCAGTTCTTC. Translation: CTSSQFSRDLNNEQFF.